This TCR beta chain stems from a study of T cell changes during pregnancy in multiple sclerosis. In germline, CDR1 is LGHNA, CDR2 YSLEER. CDR3 length: 16 residues. V dropped 3 bases and J dropped 7 bases, with 18 bases sitting between them. Only in-frame clones appear in the TCRdb table, and some are missing; sequencing was by immunoSEQ multiplex PCR. The sample has more than 35,000 clones, 88% seen once. The chain uses TRBV4-3 and TRBJ2-2, with D possibly TRBD1 on 8 matching bases. Sample: CD8+ T cells from peripheral blood mononuclear cells, taken after pregnancy. The TCR sequence derives from a female donor in good health, enrolled as a control in a pregnancy study. The CDR3 DNA is TGCGCCAGCAGCCAGGTTGAGGACAGGGAGGGCGGGGAGCTGTTTTTT. It encodes CASSQVEDREGGELFF.